The rows below give T cell receptor beta chains drawn from one sample of a study of human thymus T cells. Assay used: immunoSEQ multiplex PCR; TCRdb lists only in-frame clones, some missing. This table has some 120,000 clones, around 94% appearing once. The sample consisted of thymus tissue. Every receptor here comes from a boy younger than two with a congenital heart defect but otherwise immunologically healthy. CDR3s include the opening cysteine and the closing phenylalanine or tryptophan. The D gene is left open where the match is weak. Only part of the rows carry a size: once, few, many, or a class if the clone is expanded.

D,V,size,J,CDR3,DNA
TRBD2,TRBV4-2,NA,TRBJ2-5,CASSQDKEPGGYQETQYF,TGTGCCAGCAGCCAAGATAAGGAACCGGGGGGGTACCAAGAGACCCAGTACTTC
NA,TRBV5-5,few,TRBJ1-5,CASSLEDKGQPQHF,TGTGCCAGCAGCTTGGAGGACAAGGGTCAGCCCCAGCATTTT
NA,TRBV9,NA,TRBJ2-3,CASSTHTPDTQYF,TGTGCCAGCAGCACCCACACCCCCGATACGCAGTATTTT
TRBD2,TRBV4-1,NA,TRBJ2-5,CASSQGLAGGPRETQYF,TGCGCCAGCAGCCAAGGTCTAGCGGGGGGGCCTCGGGAGACCCAGTACTTC
NA,TRBV14,NA,TRBJ2-7,CASSQDTGQGPYSYEQYF,TGTGCCAGCAGCCAAGATACAGGGCAGGGGCCCTACTCCTACGAGCAGTACTTC
TRBD2,TRBV14,NA,TRBJ2-1,CASSQDRVLRTSSNEQFF,TGTGCCAGCAGCCAAGATAGGGTTTTAAGGACTAGCAGCAATGAGCAGTTCTTC
NA,TRBV4-1,NA,TRBJ1-5,CASNPSGTINQPQHF,TGCGCCAGCAACCCCTCCGGGACAATCAATCAGCCCCAGCATTTT
NA,TRBV30,NA,TRBJ1-4,CAWSPLMKGREEKKLFF,TGTGCCTGGAGTCCTCTTATGAAGGGCAGGGAGGAGAAAAAACTGTTTTTT
NA,TRBV7-2,NA,TRBJ2-7,CASSLGASRAYEQYF,TGTGCCAGCAGCTTAGGAGCAAGTAGGGCCTACGAGCAGTACTTC
NA,TRBV4-3,NA,TRBJ2-5,CASSQDWGWETQYF,TGCGCCAGCAGCCAAGATTGGGGGTGGGAGACCCAGTACTTC
NA,TRBV18,NA,TRBJ2-2,CASSPGTAGNTGELFF,TGTGCCAGCTCACCCGGGACTGCCGGGAACACCGGGGAGCTGTTTTTT
NA,TRBV10-3,NA,TRBJ1-2,CAISESPSGGAFGYTF,TGTGCCATCAGTGAGTCACCGTCGGGGGGCGCCTTTGGCTACACCTTC
TRBD1,TRBV28,NA,TRBJ2-5,CASRRPGDRVETQYF,TGTGCCAGCAGACGACCAGGGGACAGGGTGGAGACCCAGTACTTC
NA,TRBV10-2,NA,TRBJ1-4,CASYSGGELFF,TGCGCCAGCTATTCCGGGGGGGAACTGTTTTTT
NA,TRBV4-3,once,TRBJ1-5,CASSQSLMGFGQPQHF,TGCGCCAGCAGCCAAAGTCTGATGGGGTTTGGTCAGCCCCAGCATTTT
NA,TRBV7-9,NA,TRBJ2-5,CASSHYSMGTQYF,TGTGCCAGCAGCCACTACTCGATGGGGACCCAGTACTTC